What follows are 17 T cell receptor beta chains derived from one specimen sequenced in a study of control samples from healthy donors and cancer patients. The data were produced by immunoSEQ multiplex PCR, yet TCRdb's version contains in-frame clones alone and is incomplete. This sample has about 60,000 clones; approximately 85% occur once, and the top ten carry roughly 3.8%. Input material: blood. These receptors were obtained from a man aged 50-59 years in good health.

V and J are TRBV29-1 and TRBJ2-1; 16 bases agree with TRBD2. Germline trimming cut 7 bases from V and 10 bases from J; bases unmatched to any gene: 4. CDR1 SQVTM and CDR2 ANQGSEA come from the germline V gene. CDR3 length: 13 residues. CDR3: CSGGLAGGGEQFF. CDR3 DNA: TGCAGCGGGGGACTAGCGGGAGGGGGGGAGCAGTTCTTC.

This sequence joins TRBV5-1 and TRBJ2-3; 9 bases line up with TRBD1. The germline CDR1 and CDR2 sequences are SGHRS and YFSETQ. V lost 7 bases, J lost 4 bases, and 10 bases stayed unmatched. CDR3 length: 15 amino acids. The CDR3 DNA sequence: TGCGCCAGCGGATTCACAGGGGGCGAGTCAGATACGCAGTATTTT. It yields the protein CASGFTGGESDTQYF.

V is TRBV5-1 and J is TRBJ2-3, with 12 bases matching TRBD2. The germline V gene encodes CDR1 SGHRS and CDR2 YFSETQ. The CDR3 runs 16 residues. Trimming at V came to 4 bases and at J to 6 bases, leaving 9 bases not matched to a gene. In DNA, the CDR3 is TGCGCCAGCAGCCCGTGGGCTAGCGGGAGGGAGGATACGCAGTATTTT. Protein product: CASSPWASGREDTQYF.

The chain couples TRBV29-1 to TRBJ2-1; 7 bases align to TRBD1. The CDR3 spans 17 residues. From germline, CDR1 is SQVTM and CDR2 ANQGSEA. Trimming removed 1 base from V and 4 bases from J; junction bases left unmatched: 13. DNA of the CDR3: TGCAGCGTTGAAGTAACAGGGGATTTCAGTCCTTACAATGAGCAGTTCTTC. Amino acids: CSVEVTGDFSPYNEQFF.

The genes are TRBV28 and TRBJ2-5, with D perhaps assigned TRBD1 or TRBD2 (6 bases each). This CDR3 has 17 amino acids. CDR1 and CDR2 (germline): MDHEN, SYDVKM. V gave up 0 bases and J gave up 2 bases, with 16 bases separating them. The CDR3 here is CASSLWSRGAEQETQYF. The CDR3, as DNA: TGTGCCAGCAGTTTATGGTCAAGGGGGGCAGAACAAGAGACCCAGTACTTC.

The chain has TRBV7-2 and TRBJ1-1, with a possible D match to TRBD1 (6 bases). The CDR3 contains 14 residues. Between the trimmed V and J ends, which lost 6 bases and 0 bases, there was a span of 11 bases. The germline CDR1 and CDR2 sequences are SGHTA and FQGNSA. CDR3 loop: CASSRDNMNTEAFF. The CDR3, as DNA: TGTGCCAGCAGTCGGGACAACATGAACACTGAAGCTTTCTTT.

The CDR3 spells CASSHRENTGELFF. DNA for the CDR3: TGCGCCAGCAGCCACCGGGAGAACACCGGGGAGCTGTTTTTT. The genes are TRBV4-3 and TRBJ2-2; D possibly corresponds to TRBD2 (5 bases). This CDR3 is 14 amino acids long. CDR1 is LGHNA, CDR2 YSLEER, per germline. The V end lost 3 bases, the J end lost 1 base, and 6 bases lay between the germline ends.

V usage is TRBV7-9 and J usage is TRBJ2-3, with D unclear. The germline V and J ends were trimmed by 6 bases and 5 bases, with 6 bases remaining between them. Germline loops: CDR1 SEHNR, CDR2 FQNEAQ (reference sequence). This CDR3 comprises 11 residues. CDR3 DNA: TGTGCCAGCAGTTTTAGAGATACGCAGTATTTT. This gives the protein CASSFRDTQYF.

The CDR3 bases are TGTGCCAGTAGTTCTGGGGACATGGGCAATCAGCCCCAGCATTTT. Protein sequence: CASSSGDMGNQPQHF. The rearrangement links TRBV19 to TRBJ1-5; a possible D gene is TRBD1 (6 bases). From germline, CDR1 is LNHDA and CDR2 SQIVND (reference sequence). The CDR3 is 15 residues long. The V and J ends lost 5 bases and 2 bases respectively, with 13 bases between them.

This chain joins TRBV12-3 or TRBV12-4 and TRBJ1-1; D not certain. This CDR3 has 13 residues. The V end was cut by 5 bases, the J end by 3 bases, with 10 bases between. This CDR3 is CASSAREHTEAFF. CDR3 in DNA: TGTGCCAGCAGTGCTAGGGAACACACTGAAGCTTTCTTT.

The gene calls are TRBV19 and TRBJ2-4, with D perhaps assigned TRBD1 or TRBD2 (6 bases each). CDR3 length: 16 amino acids. Germline V CDR1 and CDR2: LNHDA, SQIVND (reference sequence). V dropped 2 bases and J dropped 2 bases, with 13 bases sitting between them. The CDR3 loop reads CASSIRGVRSKNIQYF. The CDR3 nucleotides read TGTGCCAGTAGTATAAGGGGGGTTAGATCCAAAAACATTCAGTACTTC.

This clone was seen only a few times. The chain couples TRBV7-9 to TRBJ2-1, with a possible D match to TRBD1 (6 bases). The CDR3 runs to 16 residues. In germline, CDR1 is SEHNR, CDR2 FQNEAQ (reference sequence). V lost 0 bases, J lost 1 base, and 10 bases lay in between. The DNA of the CDR3 is TGTGCCAGCAGCTTAGCAAGGGGGTTGTCCTACAATGAGCAGTTCTTC. Protein: CASSLARGLSYNEQFF.

This chain links TRBV28 with TRBJ1-1; TRBD1 matches 8 bases. In germline, CDR1 is MDHEN, CDR2 SYDVKM. The V and J ends lost 3 bases and 5 bases, in that order; junction bases with no gene match: 5. This CDR3 has 14 amino acids. The CDR3 sequence: CASSLTGEITEAFF. In DNA, the CDR3 is TGTGCCAGCAGTTTGACAGGGGAGATAACTGAAGCTTTCTTT.

V gene TRBV6-4 combines with J gene TRBJ1-1; tentative D call: TRBD1 (6 bases). The CDR3 has 13 amino acids. Trimming removed 4 bases at V and 2 bases at J, with 8 bases between. The V gene's germline CDR1 is MRHNA and CDR2 SNTAGT. The CDR3 DNA reads TGTGCCAGCAGTGCACAGGGAAACACTGAAGCTTTCTTT. Translated: CASSAQGNTEAFF.

This clone appeared once. CDR3 sequence reads: CASSPGGAQDYGYTF. The CDR3 DNA reads TGTGCCAGCAGTCCAGGGGGCGCGCAGGACTATGGCTACACCTTC. The gene calls are TRBV28 and TRBJ1-2; TRBD1 aligns across 8 bases. Trimming took 5 bases from V and 3 from J; bases not matched to a gene: 8. In germline, CDR1 is MDHEN, CDR2 SYDVKM. The CDR3 consists of 15 residues.

This clone was seen more than once but under ten times. The chain carries TRBV6-5 and TRBJ1-2; D is ambiguous. From germline, CDR1 is MNHEY and CDR2 SVGAGI. Trimming took 2 bases from V and 2 from J, leaving 9 bases between them. The length of the CDR3 is 14 residues. The CDR3 bases are TGTGCCAGCAGTTACCTTACAGACAACTATGGCTACACCTTC. Translation gives CASSYLTDNYGYTF.

Here the CDR3 reads CASSFSGTGGANVLTF. CDR3 DNA sequence: TGTGCCAGCAGCTTTTCAGGGACAGGAGGGGCCAACGTCCTGACTTTC. The rearrangement joins TRBV11-2 to TRBJ2-6, with 8 positions matching TRBD1. Germline V gives CDR1 SGHAT, CDR2 FQNNGV. This CDR3 comprises 16 residues. V shed 3 bases, J shed 4 bases, and the junction held 5 bases outside the gene matches.